A selection of T cell receptor beta chains follows, all from one sample in a study of shared clonotypes between healthy human individuals. Only in-frame clones appear in the TCRdb table, and some are missing; sequencing was by immunoSEQ multiplex PCR. The repertoire holds about 1,500,000 clones, with around 95% as singletons. Sequenced material: naive CD4+ T cells sorted from blood. These receptors came from a man in his thirties or forties in good health. The CDR3 runs from the conserved cysteine through the conserved F or W. The D gene is left open where the match is weak. Some rows have no size entry. The others give once, few or many, or a class for an expanded clone.

>.|TRBV10-3|.|TRBJ1-2
TGTGCCATCCCAGGGGTAATGGATGGCTACACCTTC
CAIPGVMDGYTF
>TRBD1|TRBV10-2|.|TRBJ2-7
TGCGCCAGCACCCCCGGGACAGGGGTCTACGAGCAGTACTTC
CASTPGTGVYEQYF
>.|TRBV5-1|.|TRBJ2-5
TGCGCTAGCACCCCTAGGGGAAGAGAGACCCAGTACTTC
CASTPRGRETQYF
>.|TRBV5-4|.|TRBJ2-1
TGTGCCAGCAGCTCCCGGGGGGGGACAGGGCTGGACAATGAGCAGTTCTTC
CASSSRGGTGLDNEQFF
>.|TRBV5-1|.|TRBJ2-7
TGCGCCAGCAGGCCCATAACAGATAGTTACCTCGAGCAGTACTTC
CASRPITDSYLEQYF
>.|TRBV30|.|TRBJ2-7
TGTGCCTGGAGTGCCTTTTCTGAATCCTACGAGCAGTACTTC
CAWSAFSESYEQYF
>.|TRBV28|.|TRBJ2-3
TGTGCCAGCGGCTTACTCCACGGCATGCAGTATTTT
CASGLLHGMQYF
>TRBD2|TRBV5-4|.|TRBJ2-1
TGTGCCAGCAGCGTGGGGACTAGCGTTGGTGGAGAGCAGTTCTTC
CASSVGTSVGGEQFF
>.|TRBV5-5|.|TRBJ2-7
TGTGCCAGCAGCTTAACCGGGACCACCTCGGGGGAGCAGTACTTC
CASSLTGTTSGEQYF
>.|TRBV30|.|TRBJ2-7
TGTGCCTGGAGTCACACCATTATCCTCGAGCAGTACTTC
CAWSHTIILEQYF
>.|TRBV27|.|TRBJ2-7
TGTGCCAGCAGTTTATTCGGTGAGCAGTACTTC
CASSLFGEQYF
>.|TRBV27|.|TRBJ1-4
TGTGCCAGCAGTTTTTCGGGGGGTCGAGAAAAACTGTTTTTT
CASSFSGGREKLFF
>.|TRBV7-2|.|TRBJ2-7
TGTGCCAGCAACGGAAGTTTCGACGAGCAGTACTTC
CASNGSFDEQYF
>.|TRBV9|.|TRBJ1-4
TGTGCCAGCAGCGCACAGGGACTTAATGAAAAACTGTTTTTT
CASSAQGLNEKLFF
>.|TRBV30|.|TRBJ2-7
TGTGCCTGGGGGGAGCGCGAGCAGTACTTC
CAWGEREQYF
>TRBD2|TRBV5-1|.|TRBJ2-3
TGCGCCAGCAGCCCGGGACTAGCGGGAGTAGATACGCAGTATTTT
CASSPGLAGVDTQYF
>TRBD2|TRBV7-8|.|TRBJ2-3
TGTGCCAGCAGCCGACGACTAGCGGGGTATGGGAGAGATACGCAGTATTTT
CASSRRLAGYGRDTQYF
>.|TRBV7-9|.|TRBJ2-3
TGTGCCAGCAGCCCTCGTGCGGATCCAGCAGATACGCAGTATTTT
CASSPRADPADTQYF
>.|TRBV5-1|.|TRBJ2-3
TGCGCCAGCAAAATGCGGGACTCTAGCACAGATACGCAGTATTTT
CASKMRDSSTDTQYF
>.|TRBV15|once|TRBJ1-5
TGTGCCACCAGCAGAGATCAAAGGCGCAATCAGCCCCAGCATTTT
CATSRDQRRNQPQHF
>.|TRBV27|.|TRBJ2-1
TGTGCCAGCAGTTTAAAGGGATCCTACAATGAGCAGTTCTTC
CASSLKGSYNEQFF
>.|TRBV25-1|.|TRBJ2-5
TGTGCCAGCAGTGGCCACAGGGTCCGCCAAGAGACCCAGTACTTC
CASSGHRVRQETQYF
>.|TRBV21-1|.|TRBJ2-7
TGTGCCAGCAGCAAAGAGGCCAGGTACTACGAGCAGTACTTC
CASSKEARYYEQYF
>.|TRBV7-6|.|TRBJ1-1
TGTGCCAGCAGTAAATGGACAGACCCTGAAGCTTTCTTT
CASSKWTDPEAFF
>.|TRBV29-1|.|TRBJ2-3
TGCAGCGTTGTCTGGGGAACAGATACGCAGTATTTT
CSVVWGTDTQYF
>.|TRBV19|.|TRBJ1-5
TGTGCCAGTAGACTATATGACAGGAGCAATCAGCCCCAGCATTTT
CASRLYDRSNQPQHF
>.|TRBV20-1|.|TRBJ1-2
TGCAGTGCTAGAGTAGGTGGCTACACCTTC
CSARVGGYTF
>TRBD1|TRBV19|.|TRBJ2-1
TGTGCCAGTAGTATAAGACAGGGGCGCCCCTCCGGGAATGAGCAGTTCTTC
CASSIRQGRPSGNEQFF
>.|TRBV18|.|TRBJ1-4
TGTGCCAGCTCACCTCGACAGGCAACTAATGAAAAACTGTTTTTT
CASSPRQATNEKLFF
>TRBD2|TRBV10-3|.|TRBJ2-1
TGTGCCATCAGTGAGTCGGGGGGGACCCTTTACAATGAGCAGTTCTTC
CAISESGGTLYNEQFF
>TRBD1|TRBV12-5|.|TRBJ2-3
TGTGCTAGTGGTTTGGATGGGACAGCGGACGGAGATACGCAGTATTTT
CASGLDGTADGDTQYF
>.|TRBV2|.|TRBJ2-3
TGTGCCAGCAGTGAAGCGTCAGCAGGCGCCGGTACGCAGTATTTT
CASSEASAGAGTQYF
>TRBD1|TRBV6-5|.|TRBJ2-7
TGTGCCACCCAGGGGGCTGTAACCTACGAGCAGTACTTC
CATQGAVTYEQYF
>.|TRBV2|once|TRBJ1-1
TGTGCCAGCACTTTTTCGCCGGAGAACACTGAAGCTTTCTTT
CASTFSPENTEAFF
>.|TRBV28|.|TRBJ2-7
TGTGCCAGCACCCGACAGGGGAGGGGATACGAGCAGTACTTC
CASTRQGRGYEQYF
>TRBD1|TRBV7-8|.|TRBJ2-3
TGTGCCAGCAGCTTAGGGCGAGGACAGGGGAGCACAGATACGCAGTATTTT
CASSLGRGQGSTDTQYF
>.|TRBV28|.|TRBJ1-1
TGTGCCAGCAGTTTGATAGTGATGAACACTGAAGCTTTCTTT
CASSLIVMNTEAFF
>.|TRBV18|.|TRBJ2-1
TGTGCCAGCTCACCCAAGGGGGGCGGCTTCTACAATGAGCAGTTCTTC
CASSPKGGGFYNEQFF
>.|TRBV28|.|TRBJ2-1
TGTGCCAGCAGTTTATTGTCCGGCCCGGGGATCTTC
CASSLLSGPGIF
>TRBD2|TRBV11-2|.|TRBJ2-3
TGTGCCAGCAGCTCTATAGCGGGGGGAGTGACAGATACGCAGTATTTT
CASSSIAGGVTDTQYF
>TRBD1|TRBV11-2|.|TRBJ2-1
TGTGCCAGCAGCAGAAGGGGACAGGGCTACAATGAGCAGTTCTTC
CASSRRGQGYNEQFF
>.|TRBV10-3|.|TRBJ2-2
TGTGCCATGGGGCGGGCCGCGCGAGCCGGGGAGCTGTTTTTT
CAMGRAARAGELFF
>.|TRBV5-1|.|TRBJ1-4
TGCGCCAGCAGCAAGGACAGTGCCCGGAACAATGAAAAACTGTTTTTT
CASSKDSARNNEKLFF